This TCR beta chain stems from a study of T cells in Graves' hyperthyroidism and ophthalmopathy. Regarding the study as a whole: Blood shared most expanded thyroid clonotypes above 0.001.

Reasons for excluding patients were uncontrolled infection, other autoimmune disease, pregnancy or lactation. On the basis of clinical symptoms, serum thyroxine and TRAb, thyroid ultrasound and orbital computed tomography, diagnoses were made. From approximately 9.3 ml of fresh peripheral blood, PBMCs were isolated. This CDR3 is built from 13 residues. CDR1 and CDR2 (germline): SGHTA, FQGNSA. The V gene lost 7 bases and the J gene lost 5 bases, with 15 bases spanning the gap. A remark on this clonotype: Its matching antigen is unknown.

RNA transcripts gave rise to amplified TCR beta CDR3 regions. Initially, a first-round RT-PCR of the TCR CDR3 employed the HTBI primer set. In TCRdb, the multiplex PCR reads were re-called with MiXCR into one record per CDR3 protein. The top ten hold approximately 7.5% of the sample, which has fewer than 550,000 distinct CDR3 sequences, 15% to 19% seen once. Sequenced material: blood. The chain recombines TRBV7-2 with TRBJ2-7; D is perhaps TRBD2 (6 bases). This clonotype originated in a woman aged 18 to 35 with Graves' hyperthyroidism. Written as DNA, the CDR3 is TGTGCCAGCACCAGACCGGGGGTCCACGAGCAGTACTTC. The encoded protein is CASTRPGVHEQYF.